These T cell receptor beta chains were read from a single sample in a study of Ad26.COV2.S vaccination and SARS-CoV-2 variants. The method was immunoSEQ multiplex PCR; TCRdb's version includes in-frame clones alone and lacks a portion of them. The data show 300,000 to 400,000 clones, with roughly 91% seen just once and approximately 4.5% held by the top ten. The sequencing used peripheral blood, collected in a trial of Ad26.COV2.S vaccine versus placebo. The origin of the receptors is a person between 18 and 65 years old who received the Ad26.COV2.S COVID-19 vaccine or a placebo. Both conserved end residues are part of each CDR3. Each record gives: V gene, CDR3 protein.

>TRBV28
CASSSLTGQETQYF
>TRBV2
CASRPQDGSGNTIYF
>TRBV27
CASSPRPMRDSNQPQHF
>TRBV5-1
CASSLVREPYEQYF
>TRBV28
CASSFAGDGVTDQPQHF
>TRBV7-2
CASSLTSLPQQFF
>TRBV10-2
CASNRGPSYEQYF
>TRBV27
CASSPRGGRAQPQHF
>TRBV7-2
CASSRKPPPITPYNEQFF
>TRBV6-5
CASNPGQGISYEQYF
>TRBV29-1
CSVGTGAIYTEAFF
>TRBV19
CASSILAGPSTGELFF
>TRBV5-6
CASSLLGELGGGYTF
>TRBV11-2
CASSPIDRVAKNIQYF
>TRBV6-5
CASTQGPTNEKLFF
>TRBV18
CASSPSAGASRVEAFF
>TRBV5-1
CASSYATGSSEQFF
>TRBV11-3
CASSLEGHTEAFF
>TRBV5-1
CASTLAGDNEQFF
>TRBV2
CASSGLGRPNTEAFF
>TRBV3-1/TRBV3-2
CASSQVLGGRTKNTEAFF
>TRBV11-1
CASSGGDPGNTIYF